This TCR beta chain appears in the sequencing data of a study of shared clonotypes between healthy human individuals. Adult Caucasians living in Nashville, Tennessee made up all of the donors. The data were produced by immunoSEQ multiplex PCR, yet TCRdb's version contains in-frame clones alone and is incomplete. The table shows around 1.4 million clones, with approximately 98.5% occurring only once. As for this clone: The target antigen is unknown.

Study observations and caveats: Non-shared clonotypes had lower generation probabilities than clonotypes shared by all four sorted-subset donors.

Sequences were obtained from naive CD4+ T cells sorted from blood. The subset: CD45RA+ positively selected. This clonotype was obtained from a man aged 30-40 years in good health.

The CDR3 nucleotides read TGTGCCAGCAGTTACTTTTCCGTGGACACCGGGGAGCTGTTTTTT. Translated, it gives CASSYFSVDTGELFF. The chain is built from TRBV6-5 and TRBJ2-2; D not certain. Germline CDR1 reads MNHEY; CDR2 reads SVGAGI. The CDR3 consists of 15 residues. The V gene lost 1 base and the J gene lost 3 bases, with 9 bases spanning the gap.